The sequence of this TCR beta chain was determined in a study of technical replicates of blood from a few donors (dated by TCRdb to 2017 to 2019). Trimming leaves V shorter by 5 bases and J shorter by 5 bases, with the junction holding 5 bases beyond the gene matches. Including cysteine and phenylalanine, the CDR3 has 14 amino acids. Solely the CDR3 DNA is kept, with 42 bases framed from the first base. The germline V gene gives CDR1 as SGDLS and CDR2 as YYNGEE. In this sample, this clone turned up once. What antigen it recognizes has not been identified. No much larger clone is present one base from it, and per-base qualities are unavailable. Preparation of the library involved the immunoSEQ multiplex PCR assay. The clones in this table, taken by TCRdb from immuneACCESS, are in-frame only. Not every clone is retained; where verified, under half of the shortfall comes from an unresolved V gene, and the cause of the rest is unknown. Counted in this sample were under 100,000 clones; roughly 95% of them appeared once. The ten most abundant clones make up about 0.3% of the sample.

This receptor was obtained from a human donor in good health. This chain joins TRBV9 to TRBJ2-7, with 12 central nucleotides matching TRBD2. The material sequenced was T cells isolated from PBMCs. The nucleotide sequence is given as TGTGCCAGCAGTGCTAGCGGGAGGGAGGACGAGCAGTACTTC. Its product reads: CASSASGREDEQYF.